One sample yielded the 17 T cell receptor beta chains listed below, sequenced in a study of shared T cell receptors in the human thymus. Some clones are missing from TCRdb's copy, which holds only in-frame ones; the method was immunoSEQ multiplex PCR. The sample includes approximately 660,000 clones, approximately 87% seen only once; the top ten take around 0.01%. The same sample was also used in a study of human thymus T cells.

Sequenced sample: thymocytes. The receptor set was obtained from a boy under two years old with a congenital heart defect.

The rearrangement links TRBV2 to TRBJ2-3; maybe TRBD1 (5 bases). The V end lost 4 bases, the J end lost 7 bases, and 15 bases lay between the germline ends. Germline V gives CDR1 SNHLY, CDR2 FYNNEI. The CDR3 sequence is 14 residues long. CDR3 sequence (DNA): TGTGCCAGCAGTGGGACAAGAAACGGTCATACGCAGTATTTT. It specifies CASSGTRNGHTQYF.

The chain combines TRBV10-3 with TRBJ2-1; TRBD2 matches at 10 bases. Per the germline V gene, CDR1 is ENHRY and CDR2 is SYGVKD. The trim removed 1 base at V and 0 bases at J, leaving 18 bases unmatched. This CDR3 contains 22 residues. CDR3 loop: CAISEYVGETSGPLSSYNEQFF. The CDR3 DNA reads TGTGCCATCAGTGAGTACGTTGGGGAGACTAGCGGGCCCCTTAGCTCCTACAATGAGCAGTTCTTC.

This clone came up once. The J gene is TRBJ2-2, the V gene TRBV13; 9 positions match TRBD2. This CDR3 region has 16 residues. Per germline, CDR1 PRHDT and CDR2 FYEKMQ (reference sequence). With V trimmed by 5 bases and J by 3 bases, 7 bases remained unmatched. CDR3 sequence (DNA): TGTGCCAGCAGCCGGTCGCTAGCGGGACACACCGGGGAGCTGTTTTTT. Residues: CASSRSLAGHTGELFF.

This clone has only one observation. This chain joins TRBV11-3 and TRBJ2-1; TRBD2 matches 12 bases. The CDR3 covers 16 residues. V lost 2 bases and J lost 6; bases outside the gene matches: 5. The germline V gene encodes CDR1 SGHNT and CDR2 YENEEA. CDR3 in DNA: TGTGCCAGCAGCTTACCGGGACTAGCGGGTACCAATGAGCAGTTCTTC. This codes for CASSLPGLAGTNEQFF.

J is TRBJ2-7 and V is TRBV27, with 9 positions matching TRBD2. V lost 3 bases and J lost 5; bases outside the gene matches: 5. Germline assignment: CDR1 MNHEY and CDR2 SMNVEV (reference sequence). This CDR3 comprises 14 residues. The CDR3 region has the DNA TGTGCCAGCAGTTTTGGTGTAGCGGGAGACGAGCAGTACTTC. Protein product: CASSFGVAGDEQYF.

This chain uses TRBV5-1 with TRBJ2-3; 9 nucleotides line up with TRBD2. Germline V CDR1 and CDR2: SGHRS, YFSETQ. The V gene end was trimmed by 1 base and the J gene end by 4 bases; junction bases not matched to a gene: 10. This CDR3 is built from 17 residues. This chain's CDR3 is CASSLRAGGDPADTQYF. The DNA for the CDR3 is TGCGCCAGCAGCTTGAGGGCGGGAGGGGACCCTGCAGATACGCAGTATTTT.

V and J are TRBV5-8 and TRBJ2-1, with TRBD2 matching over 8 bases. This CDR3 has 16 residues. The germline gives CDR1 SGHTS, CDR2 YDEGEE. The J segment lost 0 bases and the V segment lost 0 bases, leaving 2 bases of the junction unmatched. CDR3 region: CASSLAAGGSYNEQFF. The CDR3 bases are TGTGCCAGCAGCTTGGCCGCGGGAGGCTCCTACAATGAGCAGTTCTTC.

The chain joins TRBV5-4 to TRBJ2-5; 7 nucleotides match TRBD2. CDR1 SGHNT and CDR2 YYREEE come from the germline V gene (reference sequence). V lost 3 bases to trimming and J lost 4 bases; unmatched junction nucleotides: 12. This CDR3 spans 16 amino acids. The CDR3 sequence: CASSSLSGGLGETQYF. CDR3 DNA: TGTGCCAGCAGCTCGCTGTCGGGAGGTTTGGGAGAGACCCAGTACTTC.

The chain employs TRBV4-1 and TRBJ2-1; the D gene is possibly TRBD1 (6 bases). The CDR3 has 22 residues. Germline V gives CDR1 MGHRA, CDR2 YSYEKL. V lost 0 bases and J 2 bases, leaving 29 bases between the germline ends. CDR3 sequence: CASSQDLTRQGRGASPYNEQFF. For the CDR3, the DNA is TGCGCCAGCAGCCAAGATTTAACCCGCCAGGGCAGGGGAGCATCCCCCTACAATGAGCAGTTCTTC.

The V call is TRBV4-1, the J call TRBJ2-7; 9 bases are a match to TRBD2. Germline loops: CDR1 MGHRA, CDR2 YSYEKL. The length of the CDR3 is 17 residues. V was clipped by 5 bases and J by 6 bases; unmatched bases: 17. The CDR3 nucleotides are TGCGCCAGCAGCAAAGGGCTTATAGCGGGAGAAATTTCCGAGCAGTACTTC. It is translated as CASSKGLIAGEISEQYF.

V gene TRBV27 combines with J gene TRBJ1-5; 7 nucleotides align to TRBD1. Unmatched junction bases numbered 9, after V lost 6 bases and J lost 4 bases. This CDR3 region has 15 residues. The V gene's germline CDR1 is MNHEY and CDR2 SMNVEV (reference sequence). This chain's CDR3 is CASSDRVNGNQPQHF. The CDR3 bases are TGTGCCAGCAGCGACAGGGTCAATGGTAATCAGCCCCAGCATTTT.

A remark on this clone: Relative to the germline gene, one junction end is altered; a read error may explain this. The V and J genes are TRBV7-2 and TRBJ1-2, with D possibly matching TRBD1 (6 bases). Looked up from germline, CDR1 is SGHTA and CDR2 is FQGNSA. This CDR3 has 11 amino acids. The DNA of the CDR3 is TGTGCCAGCAGCCACTGGACAGAATCGGACTTC. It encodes CASSHWTESDF.

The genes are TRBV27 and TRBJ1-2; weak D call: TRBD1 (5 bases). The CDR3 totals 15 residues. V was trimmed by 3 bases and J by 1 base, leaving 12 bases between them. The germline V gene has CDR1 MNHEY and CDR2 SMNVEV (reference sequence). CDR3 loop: CASSLRGRRNYGYTF. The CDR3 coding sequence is TGTGCCAGCAGTTTGCGGGGCAGGCGTAACTATGGCTACACCTTC.

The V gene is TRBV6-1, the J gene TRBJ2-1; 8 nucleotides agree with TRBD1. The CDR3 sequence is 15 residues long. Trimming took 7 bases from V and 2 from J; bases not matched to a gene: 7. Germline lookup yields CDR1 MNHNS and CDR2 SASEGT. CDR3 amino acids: CASTGRDRPYNEQFF. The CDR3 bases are TGTGCCAGCACTGGCCGGGACAGGCCCTACAATGAGCAGTTCTTC.

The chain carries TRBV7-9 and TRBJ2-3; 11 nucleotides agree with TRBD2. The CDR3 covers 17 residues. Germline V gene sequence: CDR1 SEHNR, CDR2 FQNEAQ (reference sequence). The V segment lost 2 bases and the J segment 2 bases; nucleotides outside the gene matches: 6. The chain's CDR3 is CASSLRLAGLYTDTQYF. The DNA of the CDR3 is TGTGCCAGCAGCTTAAGACTAGCGGGGCTCTACACAGATACGCAGTATTTT.

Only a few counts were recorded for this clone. The CDR3 sequence: CASSSGEQYF. The CDR3 bases are TGTGCCAGCAGCTCAGGCGAGCAGTACTTC. The chain couples TRBV28 to TRBJ2-7; D uncertain. Per the germline V gene, CDR1 is MDHEN and CDR2 is SYDVKM. V lost 6 bases, J lost 6 bases, and 6 bases lay in between. The CDR3 loop spans 10 amino acids.

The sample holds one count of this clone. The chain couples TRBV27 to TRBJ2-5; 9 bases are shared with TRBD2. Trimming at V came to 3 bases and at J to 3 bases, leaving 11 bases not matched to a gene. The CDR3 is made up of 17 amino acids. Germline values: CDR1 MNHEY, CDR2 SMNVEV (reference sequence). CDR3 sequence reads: CASSFRHLAGTKETQYF. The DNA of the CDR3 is TGTGCCAGCAGTTTCCGCCATCTAGCGGGAACAAAAGAGACCCAGTACTTC.